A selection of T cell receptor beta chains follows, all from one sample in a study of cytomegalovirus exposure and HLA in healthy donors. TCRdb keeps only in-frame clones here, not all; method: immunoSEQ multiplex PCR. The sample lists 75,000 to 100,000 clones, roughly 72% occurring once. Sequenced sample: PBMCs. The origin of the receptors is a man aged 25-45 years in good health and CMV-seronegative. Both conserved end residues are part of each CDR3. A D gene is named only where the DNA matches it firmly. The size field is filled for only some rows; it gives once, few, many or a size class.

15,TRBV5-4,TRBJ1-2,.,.,TGTGCCAGCGGCTTGCCTCAAGGCCCTAGCTATGGCTACACCTTC,CASGLPQGPSYGYTF
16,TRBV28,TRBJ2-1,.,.,TGTGCCAGCAGTTCAAGAGCGGGCTACTCCTACAATGAGCAGTTCTTC,CASSSRAGYSYNEQFF
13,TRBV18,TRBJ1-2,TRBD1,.,TGTGCCAGCTCACAAGGGACAGGGAATGGCTACACCTTC,CASSQGTGNGYTF
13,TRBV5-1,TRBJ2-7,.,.,TGCGCCAGCAGCAAGGGGCCGAAGAATGAGCAGTACTTC,CASSKGPKNEQYF
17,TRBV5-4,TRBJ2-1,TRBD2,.,TGTGCCAGCAGCTTGGCGGGACTAGGGAGCTCCTACAATGAGCAGTTCTTC,CASSLAGLGSSYNEQFF
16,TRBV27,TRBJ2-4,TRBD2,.,TGTGCCAGCAGTTTAGGCACTAGCGGGAGCATAAACATTCAGTACTTC,CASSLGTSGSINIQYF
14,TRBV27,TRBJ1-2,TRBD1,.,TGTGCCAGCAGTTCGACAGGGGGGTACTATGGCTACACCTTC,CASSSTGGYYGYTF
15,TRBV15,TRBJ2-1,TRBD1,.,TGTGCCACCAGCAGAGCACAGGGGGCCTACAATGAGCAGTTCTTC,CATSRAQGAYNEQFF
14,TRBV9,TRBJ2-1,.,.,TGTGCCAGCAGCGTGGGACAAACCAACAATGAGCAGTTCTTC,CASSVGQTNNEQFF
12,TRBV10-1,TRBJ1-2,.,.,TGCGCCAGCAGTCCCGGGAACTATGGCTACACCTTC,CASSPGNYGYTF
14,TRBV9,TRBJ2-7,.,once,TGTGCCAGCAGCGTTAAAGACAGAATGTACGAGCAGTACTTC,CASSVKDRMYEQYF
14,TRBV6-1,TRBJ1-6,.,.,TGTGCCAGCAGTCCCACAGGGTATAATTCACCCCTCCACTTT,CASSPTGYNSPLHF
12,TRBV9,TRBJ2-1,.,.,TGTGCCAGCAGCAACATTTACAATGAGCAGTTCTTC,CASSNIYNEQFF
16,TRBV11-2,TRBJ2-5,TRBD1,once,TGTGCCAGCAGCTTGCTCCCGGGACAGGGTAAAGAGACCCAGTACTTC,CASSLLPGQGKETQYF
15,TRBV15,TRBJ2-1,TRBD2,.,TGTGCCACCAGCAGTGGGCTAGCGGGAGAGGGTGAGCAGTTCTTC,CATSSGLAGEGEQFF
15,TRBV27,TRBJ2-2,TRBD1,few,TGTGCCAGCAGTCCGGGGACAGTGAACACCGGGGAGCTGTTTTTT,CASSPGTVNTGELFF
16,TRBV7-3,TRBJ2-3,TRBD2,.,TGTGCCAGCAGCTTTTTCCCGGGGGGGGATACAGATACGCAGTATTTT,CASSFFPGGDTDTQYF
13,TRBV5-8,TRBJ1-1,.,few,TGTGCCAGCAGCGTAATACAGGCAACTGAAGCTTTCTTT,CASSVIQATEAFF
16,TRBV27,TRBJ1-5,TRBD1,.,TGTGCCAGCAGTCTGGGGACAGATCCTCGAGGGCAGCCCCAGCATTTT,CASSLGTDPRGQPQHF
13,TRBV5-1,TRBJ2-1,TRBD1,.,TGCGCCAGCAGCCGCGACAGGGGGCCCGAGCAGTTCTTC,CASSRDRGPEQFF
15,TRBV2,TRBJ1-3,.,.,TGTGCCAGCAGAGGACTCCGGGACTCTGGAAACACCATATATTTT,CASRGLRDSGNTIYF
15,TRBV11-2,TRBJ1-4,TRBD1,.,TGTGCCAGCAGCTCAGGACAGGGGGAAGATGAAAAACTGTTTTTT,CASSSGQGEDEKLFF
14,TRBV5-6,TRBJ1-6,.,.,TGTGCCAGCAGCTTGAGGGGAACAAATTCACCCCTCCACTTT,CASSLRGTNSPLHF
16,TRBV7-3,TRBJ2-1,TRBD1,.,TGTGCCAGCAGCCTGTCCGGGACAGGGGGCTACAATGAGCAGTTCTTC,CASSLSGTGGYNEQFF
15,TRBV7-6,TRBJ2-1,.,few,TGTGCCAGCAGCTTACAGGGGGGAGGCTACAATGAGCAGTTCTTC,CASSLQGGGYNEQFF
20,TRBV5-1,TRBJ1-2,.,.,TGCGCCAGCAGTCTAACATCGACTCCGGGACACCCGGGAAGGGACTATGGCTACACCTTC,CASSLTSTPGHPGRDYGYTF
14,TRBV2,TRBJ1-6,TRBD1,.,TGTGCCAGCAGAGCCGGACAGGGCAATTCACCCCTCCACTTT,CASRAGQGNSPLHF
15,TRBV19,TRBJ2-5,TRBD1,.,TGTGCCAGTAGTATTGGACAGGGTTACCAAGAGACCCAGTACTTC,CASSIGQGYQETQYF
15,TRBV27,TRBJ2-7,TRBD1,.,TGTGCCAGCAGTCCCGGACAGGGGGAACGTATTGAGCAGTACTTC,CASSPGQGERIEQYF
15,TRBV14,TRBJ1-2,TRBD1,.,TGTGCCAGCAGCCCCCGGACAGGGGGTAACTATGGCTACACCTTC,CASSPRTGGNYGYTF
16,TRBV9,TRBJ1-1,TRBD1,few,TGTGCCAGCAGCGCTCCGGTTGCAGGGGGGAACACTGAAGCTTTCTTT,CASSAPVAGGNTEAFF
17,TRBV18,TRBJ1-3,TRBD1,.,TGTGCCAGCTCACCGCCGGGACAGGGGATATCTGGAAACACCATATATTTT,CASSPPGQGISGNTIYF
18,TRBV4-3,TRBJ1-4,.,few,TGCGCCAGCAGCCAAGAACGAGGGGGGGAGTGGGGTAATGAAAAACTGTTTTTT,CASSQERGGEWGNEKLFF
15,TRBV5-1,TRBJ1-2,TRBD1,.,TGCGCCAGCAGCTCTGGACAGGGCTTTAACTATGGCTACACCTTC,CASSSGQGFNYGYTF
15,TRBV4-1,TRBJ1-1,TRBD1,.,TGCGCCAGCAGCCAACATACAGGGGTGAACACTGAAGCTTTCTTT,CASSQHTGVNTEAFF